This T cell receptor beta chain was recorded in a study of siplizumab effects on memory and regulatory T cells. Study conclusions and caveats: Naive T cells appeared more varied than memory cells and looked like key alloresponse contributors.

Coculturing at 37°C lasted 5 to 6 days for the mixed lymphocyte reaction cells. There are a few counts of this clone. Its antigen is undetermined. Germline CDR1 and CDR2: SQVTM and ANQGSEA. V lost 7 bases and J 6 bases, leaving 15 bases between the germline ends. This CDR3 has 13 amino acids. Assay: immunoSEQ multiplex PCR; the TCRdb copy retains only in-frame clones and omits some. Among 20,000 or so clones listed, 44% were seen once. Sequencing was performed on CFSE-low (dividing) CD4+ T cells sorted from an allogeneic mixed lymphocyte reaction. V usage is TRBV29-1 and J usage is TRBJ1-4; possible D gene TRBD1, 5 bases. This TCR derives from a human donor in good health; the cells came from an allogeneic mixed lymphocyte reaction. Some clones in this sample may be carry-over from other donors' samples. CDR3 sequence: CSAWDGLYEKLFF. CDR3 nucleotide sequence: TGCAGCGCTTGGGACGGATTATATGAAAAACTGTTTTTT.